This passage covers 19 T cell receptor beta chains from one sample sequenced in a study of shared clonotypes between healthy human individuals. Data came from immunoSEQ multiplex PCR; TCRdb stores just in-frame clones and leaves some out. Found here are 950,000 to 1,200,000 clones, approximately 77% of them singletons; the top ten hold about 0.89%. Material for sequencing was memory CD4+ T cells from PBMCs. Subset in this sample: CD45RA-negative fraction. The source is a young man in good health. Some clones in this sample may be carry-over from other donors' samples.

This chain links TRBV4-1 with TRBJ2-4, with D perhaps matching TRBD1 (5 bases). Germline loops: CDR1 MGHRA, CDR2 YSYEKL. The CDR3 length is 20 residues. The ends were cut back, 0 bases at V and 0 bases at J, with 21 bases in the middle. CDR3 nucleotides: TGCGCCAGCAGCCAAGATTGGGGCAGAGAATCTTATCTAGCCAAAAACATTCAGTACTTC. Protein product: CASSQDWGRESYLAKNIQYF.

The CDR3 nucleotides are TGTGCCAGCAGCTTAGTGGTAGGGTACAATCAGCCCCAGCATTTT. It specifies CASSLVVGYNQPQHF. The chain is built from TRBV11-2 and TRBJ1-5, with D uncertain. The CDR3 is 15 amino acids. V was pared by 1 base and J by 3 bases, with 10 bases between. Germline CDR1 is SGHAT and CDR2 is FQNNGV.

This clone was seen only once. The chain employs TRBV28 and TRBJ2-3, with TRBD2 matching over 7 bases. The CDR3 contains 14 residues. Germline trimming cut 3 bases from V and 2 bases from J; bases unmatched to any gene: 2. The germline V gene has CDR1 MDHEN and CDR2 SYDVKM. CDR3 protein: CASSLAGATDTQYF. The CDR3 DNA reads TGTGCCAGCAGTTTGGCGGGAGCCACAGATACGCAGTATTTT. The full variable domain, rest sourced from reference TRBV28 and TRBJ2-3, is DVKVTQSSRYLVKRTGEKVFLECVQDMDHENMFWYRQDPGLGLRLIYFSYDVKMKEKGDIPEGYSVSREKKERFSLILESASTNQTSMYLCASSLAGATDTQYFGPGTRLTVL.

This sequence joins TRBV18 and TRBJ2-1, with TRBD2 identical over 11 bases. V lost 2 bases to trimming and J lost 0 bases; unmatched junction nucleotides: 12. Germline CDR1 reads KGHSH; CDR2 reads LQKENI. The CDR3 sequence is 20 residues long. The DNA for the CDR3 is TGTGCCAGCTCACCAGTGTCACTAGCGGGAGTCAAAAGCTCCTACAATGAGCAGTTCTTC. The encoded protein is CASSPVSLAGVKSSYNEQFF.

The chain couples TRBV7-2 to TRBJ2-7; unclear D gene. The V end was cut by 5 bases, the J end by 0 bases, with 11 bases between. CDR1 and CDR2 (germline): SGHTA, FQGNSA. This CDR3 region has 14 residues. CDR3 DNA: TGTGCCAGCAGCCCCATATTGGCCTCCTACGAGCAGTACTTC. Translating gives CASSPILASYEQYF.

The chain employs TRBV9 and TRBJ1-4; D is uncertain. CDR1 is SGDLS and CDR2 is YYNGEE in the germline V gene. This CDR3 has 13 residues. V lost 3 bases, J lost 3 bases, and 6 bases lay in between. The CDR3 region is CASSGRANEKLFF. In DNA, the CDR3 is TGTGCCAGCAGCGGTAGGGCTAATGAAAAACTGTTTTTT.

The chain joins TRBV5-8 to TRBJ2-7, with D tentatively TRBD1 or TRBD2 (6 bases each). This CDR3 comprises 13 residues. V shed 5 bases and J shed 7 bases, with 16 bases lying between them. Germline V gene lookup returns CDR1 SGHTS and CDR2 YDEGEE. CDR3 amino acids: CASRSRGAREQYF. DNA of the CDR3: TGTGCCAGCAGAAGTAGGGGGGCTAGGGAGCAGTACTTC.

This chain uses TRBV4-1 with TRBJ2-2; 7 positions agree with TRBD2. This CDR3 contains 14 residues. V was pared by 5 bases and J by 6 bases, with 6 bases of the junction left unmatched. Per germline, CDR1 MGHRA and CDR2 YSYEKL. The CDR3 sequence: CASSSRLAPGELFF. The CDR3 DNA sequence: TGCGCCAGCAGCTCCAGACTAGCCCCCGGGGAGCTGTTTTTT.

This clone was seen once. The genes are TRBV10-3 and TRBJ2-7, with 10 bases aligning to TRBD1. Germline V gives CDR1 ENHRY, CDR2 SYGVKD. V shed 3 bases and J 3 bases; nucleotides not matched to a gene: 2. This CDR3 has 14 residues. CDR3 sequence reads: CAISDWTGGYEQYF. The DNA for the CDR3 is TGTGCCATCAGTGATTGGACAGGGGGCTACGAGCAGTACTTC.

This clone was counted a single time. The chain uses TRBV7-7 and TRBJ2-1; D call uncertain. The CDR3 is made up of 20 amino acids. V gave up 0 bases and J gave up 4 bases, with 25 bases separating them. CDR1 and CDR2 from the germline V gene are SSHAT and FNYEAQ (reference sequence). CDR3 sequence reads: CASSLALHGTGPTRYNEQFF. The CDR3 DNA reads as TGTGCCAGCAGCTTAGCGCTGCACGGTACTGGCCCTACAAGGTACAATGAGCAGTTCTTC.

The V and J genes are TRBV14 and TRBJ2-7; unclear D gene. CDR1 and CDR2 (germline): SGHDN, FVKESK. The CDR3 spans 13 residues. Trimming stripped 5 bases from V and 2 bases from J, with 10 bases between. CDR3 region: CASSSPLTYEQYF. The CDR3 DNA reads as TGTGCCAGCAGCTCTCCATTGACCTACGAGCAGTACTTC.

This clone was observed a handful of times. This chain connects TRBV28 to TRBJ1-3; D not resolved. This CDR3 is built from 15 residues. Germline CDR1 and CDR2: MDHEN and SYDVKM. Trimming shortened V by 3 bases and J by 0 bases, and 9 bases separated the two germline ends. This CDR3 is CASSFTSFSGNTIYF. DNA for the CDR3: TGTGCCAGCAGTTTCACATCCTTCTCTGGAAACACCATATATTTT. Full variable domain (missing parts from reference TRBV28 and TRBJ1-3): DVKVTQSSRYLVKRTGEKVFLECVQDMDHENMFWYRQDPGLGLRLIYFSYDVKMKEKGDIPEGYSVSREKKERFSLILESASTNQTSMYLCASSFTSFSGNTIYFGEGSWLTVV.

The chain links TRBV5-1 to TRBJ2-3; D is ambiguous. The V gene lost 3 bases and the J gene lost 4 bases, with 9 bases spanning the gap. Germline V gene sequence: CDR1 SGHRS, CDR2 YFSETQ. The CDR3 is 13 amino acids. The CDR3 here is CASSSANADTQYF. DNA of the CDR3: TGCGCCAGCAGCTCCGCCAACGCAGATACGCAGTATTTT.

The CDR3 DNA reads TGTGCCAGCAGCTGGGGGGCGGGAGCAGATACGCAGTATTTT. This sequence encodes CASSWGAGADTQYF. V and J are TRBV5-6 and TRBJ2-3; weak D call: TRBD2 (7 bases). This CDR3 region has 14 residues. Trimming took off 3 bases at V and 4 bases at J, with 12 bases between the two ends. The germline V gene encodes CDR1 SGHDT and CDR2 YYEEEE.

This sequence joins TRBV11-2 and TRBJ1-2; D gene unclear. Germline assignment: CDR1 SGHAT and CDR2 FQNNGV. Trimming pared 1 base from V and 8 bases from J, leaving 11 bases between. The CDR3 is made up of 13 amino acids. CDR3 DNA: TGTGCCAGCAGCTTAGGGACGAAAGGAGGCTACACCTTC. It encodes CASSLGTKGGYTF.

The chain employs TRBV15 and TRBJ2-5; D is uncertain. Trimming left V 2 bases short and J 0 bases short, with 16 bases between. This CDR3 spans 17 amino acids. In germline, CDR1 is LNHNV, CDR2 YYDKDF (reference sequence). The chain's CDR3 is CATSRLTEPTYQETQYF. As DNA, the CDR3 is TGTGCCACCAGCAGACTAACGGAACCGACGTACCAAGAGACCCAGTACTTC.

The rearrangement links TRBV7-8 to TRBJ2-5, with 8 bases lining up with TRBD2. V lost 4 bases to trimming and J lost 5 bases; unmatched junction nucleotides: 12. This CDR3 is built from 16 residues. Germline V lookup: CDR1 SGHVS, CDR2 FQNEAQ. Here the CDR3 reads CASSSRTSLSGETQYF. The CDR3, as DNA: TGTGCCAGCAGCTCACGGACTAGCTTGAGCGGGGAGACCCAGTACTTC.

In nucleotides, the CDR3 is TGTGCCAGTAGTGGGGGGGGCGCGGGCAAAAACATTCAGTACTTC. Its translation is CASSGGGAGKNIQYF. This chain joins TRBV19 and TRBJ2-4, with D tentatively TRBD2 (7 bases). V lost 5 bases to trimming and J lost 3 bases, with 14 bases between them. In germline, CDR1 is LNHDA, CDR2 SQIVND (reference sequence). The CDR3 loop spans 15 amino acids.

The chain is built from TRBV10-2 and TRBJ2-1, with 10 bases matching TRBD2. Looked up from germline, CDR1 is WSHSY and CDR2 is SAAADI. V dropped 3 bases and J dropped 7; count of bases not matched to a gene: 9. The CDR3 has 16 amino acids. This CDR3 reads CASSDLAGVLGNEQFF. For the CDR3, the DNA is TGCGCCAGCAGTGACCTAGCGGGAGTCCTCGGGAATGAGCAGTTCTTC.